This entry describes one T cell receptor beta chain. Its specificity is not known. These data originate in a study of multiple sclerosis patients with progressive multifocal leukoencephalopathy. Whole-study results and caveats: Expanded clones at PML onset predated and persisted through natalizumab therapy.

The time point denotes: time of PML onset. Clones were read by immunoSEQ multiplex PCR, and TCRdb kept only the in-frame ones, dropping some. Of 25,000 to 35,000 clones listed, roughly 87% are singletons. The specimen comprised PBMCs, sampled from a patient treated with natalizumab. The receptor was isolated from a human donor with progressive multifocal leukoencephalopathy.

CDR3 in amino acids: CASSTQGTSGRPYEQYF. Here the CDR3 DNA reads TGTGCCAGTAGTACTCAGGGGACTAGCGGGAGGCCCTACGAGCAGTACTTC. V and J are TRBV19 and TRBJ2-7; 15 bases align to TRBD2. Per the germline V gene, CDR1 is LNHDA and CDR2 is SQIVND (reference sequence). This CDR3 has 17 amino acids. V dropped 4 bases and J dropped 2; count of bases not matched to a gene: 6.